This entry lists 20 T cell receptor beta chains sequenced from one sample in a study of cytomegalovirus exposure and HLA in healthy donors. PCR amplification relied on 60 Vbeta primers (plus 13 Jbeta primers). Sequenced by immunoSEQ multiplex PCR; TCRdb stores in-frame clones only, minus some. The sample includes approximately 130,000 clones, roughly 80% seen only once; the top ten take around 3.6%. The sample consisted of PBMCs. Source of these receptors: a man aged 25-45 years in good health and CMV-seronegative.

The V gene is TRBV29-1, the J gene TRBJ1-1, with D possibly TRBD1 on 5 matching bases. Germline values: CDR1 SQVTM, CDR2 ANQGSEA. Trimming cost V 3 bases and J 1 base, with 9 bases left between them. The CDR3 runs 13 residues. The CDR3 here is CSVDVTGNTEAFF. CDR3 in DNA: TGCAGCGTTGATGTTACAGGGAACACTGAAGCTTTCTTT.

The V gene is TRBV5-1, the J gene TRBJ1-2; D not certain. V shed 7 bases and J shed 4 bases, with 14 bases lying between them. In germline, CDR1 is SGHRS, CDR2 YFSETQ. The CDR3 totals 13 residues. The CDR3 region has the DNA TGCGCCAGCCGCGACAAGAGCTCCTATGGCTACACCTTC. It translates to CASRDKSSYGYTF.

This rearrangement joins TRBV9 to TRBJ1-3; D uncertain. Trimming removed 0 bases from V and 2 bases from J, with 3 bases in between. Germline loops: CDR1 SGDLS, CDR2 YYNGEE. CDR3 length: 13 amino acids. CDR3 in amino acids: CASSVDTGNTIYF. The CDR3 nucleotides are TGTGCCAGCAGCGTAGACACTGGAAACACCATATATTTT.

The chain joins TRBV10-2 to TRBJ1-5; perhaps TRBD1 as D (6 bases). V was cut by 10 bases and J by 7 bases, with 20 bases left in between. Germline V gene sequence: CDR1 WSHSY, CDR2 SAAADI. This CDR3 is built from 14 residues. CDR3 in DNA: TGCGCCACCAACAGGGCATTGACAGACCAGCCCCAGCATTTT. Amino acid sequence: CATNRALTDQPQHF.

The V gene is TRBV7-2, the J gene TRBJ2-7; D is perhaps TRBD1 (7 bases). The germline V and J ends were trimmed by 5 bases and 3 bases, with 14 bases remaining between them. The V gene's germline CDR1 is SGHTA and CDR2 FQGNSA. The CDR3 length is 14 residues. The CDR3 is CASSQGGGVYEQYF. CDR3 bases: TGTGCCAGCAGCCAAGGAGGGGGCGTCTACGAGCAGTACTTC.

CDR3 protein: CASSHHTDQETQYF. DNA of the CDR3: TGTGCCAGCAGCCATCACACAGACCAAGAGACCCAGTACTTC. The chain recombines TRBV14 with TRBJ2-5; no reliable D call. The CDR3 has 14 amino acids. The V gene's germline CDR1 is SGHDN and CDR2 FVKESK. With 3 bases removed from V and 0 bases from J, the gap between germline ends came to 8 bases.

The chain links TRBV9 to TRBJ1-5; a weak D match, TRBD1 (5 bases). The germline V gene has CDR1 SGDLS and CDR2 YYNGEE. This CDR3 comprises 12 residues. V shed 0 bases and J shed 16 bases, with 14 bases lying between them. CDR3: CASSVADRLYHF. CDR3 DNA: TGTGCCAGCAGCGTAGCCGACAGACTTTACCATTTT.

V usage is TRBV7-9 and J usage is TRBJ2-7; 8 bases match TRBD1. There are 14 residues in the CDR3. Germline CDR1 and CDR2: SEHNR and FQNEAQ (reference sequence). Losses at the gene ends were 5 bases for V and 6 bases for J; bases not matched to a gene: 9. CDR3 nucleotides: TGTGCCAGCAGCGCAGGACAGGGAATAGCCGAGCAGTACTTC. This gives the protein CASSAGQGIAEQYF.

The gene calls are TRBV5-6 and TRBJ2-1; D might be TRBD2 (6 bases). This CDR3 region has 16 residues. Looked up from germline, CDR1 is SGHDT and CDR2 is YYEEEE. With 2 bases removed from V and 3 bases from J, the gap between germline ends came to 15 bases. The CDR3 reads CASSLTGRRNYNEQFF. As DNA, the CDR3 is TGTGCCAGCAGCTTAACCGGGAGACGAAACTACAATGAGCAGTTCTTC.

V and J are TRBV13 and TRBJ2-7, with 7 bases matching TRBD1. The germline V gene encodes CDR1 PRHDT and CDR2 FYEKMQ (reference sequence). V lost 8 bases to trimming and J lost 5 bases; unmatched junction nucleotides: 9. The length of the CDR3 is 13 residues. The CDR3 region is CASGPTGLHEQYF. CDR3 bases: TGTGCCAGCGGGCCGACAGGGCTCCACGAGCAGTACTTC.

V is TRBV7-3 and J is TRBJ2-2; D is unresolved. Trimming took 5 bases from V and 2 from J, leaving 9 bases between them. The germline V gene has CDR1 SGHTA and CDR2 FQGTGA. The CDR3 is 14 amino acids. The CDR3 reads CASSHTINTGELFF. CDR3 bases: TGTGCCAGCAGCCATACTATCAACACCGGGGAGCTGTTTTTT.

This chain uses TRBV5-4 with TRBJ2-7; 9 bases match TRBD2. Germline lookup yields CDR1 SGHNT and CDR2 YYREEE (reference sequence). The junction had 7 bases not matched to a gene; V was cut back by 4 bases and J by 2 bases. CDR3 length: 15 residues. CDR3: CASSLGLALPYEQYF. The DNA for the CDR3 is TGTGCCAGCAGCCTGGGACTAGCTCTCCCCTACGAGCAGTACTTC. Variable domain in full (rest from reference TRBV5-4 and TRBJ2-7): ETGVTQSPTHLIKTRGQQVTLRCSSQSGHNTVSWYQQALGQGPQFIFQYYREEENGRGNFPPRFSGLQFPNYSSELNVNALELDDSALYLCASSLGLALPYEQYFGPGTRLTVT.

The CDR3 protein is CASSPYEAGGVYSTEAFF. The CDR3 DNA follows: TGTGCCAGCAGCCCATATGAGGCAGGGGGCGTATACAGCACTGAAGCTTTCTTT. This rearrangement joins TRBV7-3 to TRBJ1-1; TRBD1 matches 8 bases. Germline V lookup: CDR1 SGHTA, CDR2 FQGTGA. V lost 5 bases and J lost 4; bases outside the gene matches: 18. The CDR3 extends over 18 amino acids.

V usage is TRBV7-7 and J usage is TRBJ2-2, with 11 bases identical to TRBD1. CDR1 and CDR2 (germline): SSHAT, FNYEAQ (reference sequence). V dropped 5 bases and J dropped 5; count of bases not matched to a gene: 4. This CDR3 is 15 amino acids long. The CDR3 sequence is CASSRTGGETGELFF. The CDR3 DNA reads as TGTGCCAGCAGCCGGACAGGGGGCGAAACCGGGGAGCTGTTTTTT.

In nucleotides, the CDR3 is TGTGCCAGTAGTTGGACAGGGGTTGATCAGCCCCAGCATTTT. It specifies CASSWTGVDQPQHF. The V call is TRBV19, the J call TRBJ1-5, with 9 positions matching TRBD1. The germline V gene encodes CDR1 LNHDA and CDR2 SQIVND (reference sequence). This CDR3 has 14 amino acids. After removal of 5 bases from V and 5 bases from J, the junction contained 4 bases not matched to a gene. The variable domain in full, with the rest retrieved from reference TRBV19 and TRBJ1-5, is DGGITQSPKYLFRKEGQNVTLSCEQNLNHDAMYWYRQDPGQGLRLIYYSQIVNDFQKGDIAEGYSVSREKKESFPLTVTSAQKNPTAFYLCASSWTGVDQPQHFGDGTRLSIL.

The chain carries TRBV7-2 and TRBJ2-1; 9 bases line up with TRBD1. The junction had 7 bases not matched to a gene; V was cut back by 3 bases and J by 7 bases. From germline, CDR1 is SGHTA and CDR2 FQGNSA. CDR3 size: 15 residues. The CDR3 sequence is CASSFLGQGRNEQFF. DNA for the CDR3: TGTGCCAGCAGCTTCTTGGGACAGGGTCGAAATGAGCAGTTCTTC. Looking up the rest from reference TRBV7-2 and TRBJ2-1 gives the full variable domain: GAGVSQSPSNKVTEKGKDVELRCDPISGHTALYWYRQSLGQGLEFLIYFQGNSAPDKSGLPSDRFSAERTGGSVSTLTIQRTQQEDSAVYLCASSFLGQGRNEQFFGPGTRLTVL.

The rearrangement links TRBV5-1 to TRBJ2-1; D remains ambiguous. Trimming took 2 bases from V and 0 from J, leaving 15 bases between them. CDR1 is SGHRS, CDR2 YFSETQ, per germline. CDR3 length equals 17 residues. The CDR3, as DNA: TGCGCCAGCAGCTTCCAATCGGGTTTCCCCTCCTACAATGAGCAGTTCTTC. This gives the protein CASSFQSGFPSYNEQFF.

This chain links TRBV7-9 with TRBJ1-4; D perhaps matches TRBD1 (5 bases). The CDR3 runs to 12 residues. CDR1 and CDR2 (germline): SEHNR, FQNEAQ (reference sequence). The V end lost 5 bases, the J end lost 8 bases, and 9 bases lay between the germline ends. Written as DNA, the CDR3 is TGTGCCAGCAGCGTAGACAGCGAAAAACTGTTTTTT. As protein: CASSVDSEKLFF.

In this sample, this clone turned up a few times. This chain connects TRBV5-1 to TRBJ1-2, with 7 bases matching TRBD1. From germline, CDR1 is SGHRS and CDR2 YFSETQ. The ends lost 5 bases at V and 1 base at J; junction bases unmatched: 14. This CDR3 is built from 17 residues. CDR3: CASSKEFGTAINYGYTF. In nucleotides, the CDR3 is TGCGCCAGCAGTAAGGAATTTGGGACAGCAATTAACTATGGCTACACCTTC.

The chain uses TRBV11-3 and TRBJ2-1; a weak D match, TRBD2 (6 bases). The V and J ends lost 4 bases and 10 bases respectively, with 14 bases between them. The length of the CDR3 is 13 residues. Germline V gene data show CDR1 as SGHNT and CDR2 as YENEEA. CDR3 protein: CASSWVLAGEQFF. The CDR3 DNA reads TGTGCCAGCAGCTGGGTACTAGCTGGGGAGCAGTTCTTC.